The next 7 T cell receptor beta chains were all read from a single sample in a study of cytomegalovirus exposure and HLA in healthy donors. The PCR contained 60 Vbeta and 13 Jbeta primers. The method was immunoSEQ multiplex PCR; TCRdb's version includes in-frame clones alone and lacks a portion of them. The repertoire holds fewer than 150,000 clones, with roughly 75% as singletons. Sequencing was carried out using PBMCs. The receptor set was obtained from a young man in good health and CMV-seronegative.

The chain combines TRBV6-1 with TRBJ2-1, with a weak D call TRBD1 (5 bases). The V end lost 7 bases, the J end lost 0 bases, and 7 bases lay between the germline ends. The CDR3 has 13 residues. The germline V gene encodes CDR1 MNHNS and CDR2 SASEGT. The CDR3 DNA reads TGTGCCAGCATCAGGGTCTCCTACAATGAGCAGTTCTTC. Protein sequence: CASIRVSYNEQFF.

The gene calls are TRBV5-1 and TRBJ1-4, with 8 bases fitting TRBD1. This CDR3 has 15 amino acids. Looked up from germline, CDR1 is SGHRS and CDR2 is YFSETQ. The trim removed 5 bases at V and 0 bases at J, leaving 3 bases unmatched. CDR3 in DNA: TGCGCCAGCAGTTCACAGGGGGCAACTAATGAAAAACTGTTTTTT. This encodes CASSSQGATNEKLFF.

On this clone: The sample carries other DNA sequences with the same CDR3. This chain uses TRBV6-5 with TRBJ2-1; D perhaps matches TRBD2 (6 bases). CDR3 length: 12 residues. In germline, CDR1 is MNHEY, CDR2 SVGAGI. Trimming pared 3 bases from V and 7 bases from J, leaving 7 bases between. In nucleotides, the CDR3 is TGTGCCAGCAGTTATCGGGGGAATGAGCAGTTCTTC. Translated: CASSYRGNEQFF.

This chain uses TRBV29-1 with TRBJ1-1; 7 nucleotides align to TRBD1. Germline V lookup: CDR1 SQVTM, CDR2 ANQGSEA. V trimming: 2 bases; J trimming: 3 bases; junction bases outside the gene matches: 3. This CDR3 comprises 13 residues. For the CDR3, the DNA is TGCAGCGTTGAACGACAGGGCCACACTGAAGCTTTCTTT. This encodes CSVERQGHTEAFF.

This clone was seen more than once but under ten times. The chain uses TRBV30 and TRBJ1-1, with a possible D match to TRBD1 (6 bases). This CDR3 spans 13 amino acids. Trimming left V 0 bases short and J 1 base short, with 6 bases between. The V gene's germline CDR1 is GTSNPN and CDR2 SVGIG (reference sequence). CDR3 protein: CAWSVGGNTEAFF. As DNA, the CDR3 is TGTGCCTGGAGTGTAGGGGGGAACACTGAAGCTTTCTTT.

In the case of this clone: The DNA is left out, because the CDR3 cannot be placed on it with certainty; the CDR3 is given as TCRdb lists it. CDR3 protein: CASSFGQGAVIYGYPF. The chain uses TRBV5-4 and TRBJ1-2; the tabulated D call, TRBD1, remains unverified against the DNA. Germline CDR1 is SGHNT and CDR2 is YYREEE (reference sequence). The CDR3 spans 16 residues, counting both ends.

The genes are TRBV27 and TRBJ2-3; D may be TRBD2 (6 bases). CDR3 size: 15 residues. CDR1 is MNHEY, CDR2 SMNVEV, per germline (reference sequence). Trimming stripped 10 bases from V and 0 bases from J, with 17 bases between. This CDR3 is CANPEGLSSTDTQYF. The DNA of the CDR3 is TGTGCCAACCCCGAGGGACTTTCTAGCACAGATACGCAGTATTTT.